This entry lists 5 T cell receptor beta chains sequenced from one sample in a study of blood T cell repertoires in COVID-19. Measured with immunoSEQ multiplex PCR; TCRdb has only the in-frame clones, and not every one. Here the sample spans around 180,000 clones, 88% being singletons. The sequencing input was peripheral blood. Source of these receptors: a human donor in a cohort sampled during active COVID-19.

The J gene is TRBJ1-6, the V gene TRBV7-9; 7 nucleotides align to TRBD1. The J segment lost 7 bases and the V segment lost 5 bases, leaving 5 bases of the junction unmatched. The CDR3 spans 14 residues. The germline V gene has CDR1 SEHNR and CDR2 FQNEAQ (reference sequence). The CDR3 bases are TGTGCCAGCAGCCCCAGACAGGGAAATTCACCCCTCCACTTT. This translates into CASSPRQGNSPLHF.

This chain uses TRBV28 with TRBJ2-4; 10 bases are a match to TRBD1. CDR3 length: 19 amino acids. Germline-derived CDR1 and CDR2 are MDHEN and SYDVKM. With 5 bases clipped from V and 0 bases from J, the junction kept 13 bases outside the gene matches. The chain's CDR3 is CASSPRDRGPTIAKNIQYF. The CDR3 coding sequence is TGTGCCAGCAGTCCCCGGGACAGGGGCCCGACGATAGCCAAAAACATTCAGTACTTC.

The rearrangement joins TRBV11-1 to TRBJ2-5; possibly TRBD2 for D (5 bases). The length of the CDR3 is 14 residues. CDR1 is SGHAT and CDR2 is FQDESV in the germline V gene (reference sequence). V was clipped by 1 base and J by 3 bases, with 9 bases between them. CDR3 residues: CASSLESGKETQYF. Here the CDR3 DNA reads TGTGCCAGCAGCTTAGAGTCGGGGAAAGAGACCCAGTACTTC.

This chain joins TRBV28 and TRBJ2-1; 8 nucleotides agree with TRBD1. This CDR3 is 15 amino acids long. V shed 5 bases and J 9 bases; nucleotides not matched to a gene: 12. Germline V gives CDR1 MDHEN, CDR2 SYDVKM. The CDR3 is CASSRRDRKAGEQFF. The CDR3 DNA reads as TGTGCCAGCAGTCGCCGGGACAGGAAGGCAGGTGAGCAGTTCTTC.

The rearrangement links TRBV7-8 to TRBJ2-1, with a weak D call TRBD2 (7 bases). Germline lookup yields CDR1 SGHVS and CDR2 FQNEAQ. With 5 bases removed from V and 9 bases from J, the gap between germline ends came to 11 bases. The length of the CDR3 is 12 residues. The CDR3 bases are TGTGCCAGCAGCCGGGGGGCGGGTGAGCAGTTCTTC. It specifies CASSRGAGEQFF.